Listed here are 2 T cell receptor beta chains from one sample, sequenced in a study of tumor-infiltrating lymphocytes in primary liver carcinoma. With 500 ng total RNA as template and a constant-region primer, TCR beta cDNA was made. Three nested multiplex PCR rounds, a slightly modified ARM-PCR method, built the TCR beta libraries. TRBV1-TRBV30 forward primers paired with a C-beta reverse primer drove the first two PCR rounds, about 10 cycles each. TCRdb independently ran MiXCR on the multiplex PCR reads; one entry per CDR3 protein. The data contain around 70,000 distinct CDR3 sequences, over 60% of them singletons. From roughly 21-30 mg of unsorted bulk tissue, DNA and RNA were co-extracted together. Sequenced sample: liver tumor tissue from sampling region 4. As for subset: tumor region T4, right-lateral pole. The receptors derive from a man aged 35-49 years with primary liver carcinoma and hepatitis B virus infection.

This clonotype occurred a few times. The chain couples TRBV21-1 to TRBJ2-7; TRBD1, the D gene given by the table, was not confirmed from the DNA. TRBV21-1 is labeled a pseudogene. This CDR3 comprises 14 residues. CDR3 sequence reads: CASSKVKERGSQYF. CDR3 coding DNA: TGTGCCAGCAGCAAAGTCAAGGAAAGGGGGTCCCAGTACTTC.

In the case of this clonotype: Sequence at one end of the junction differs from germline and may be a read error. The gene calls are TRBV6-6 and TRBJ1-5; D is possibly TRBD1 (5 bases). Germline values: CDR1 MNHNY, CDR2 SVGAGI (reference sequence). CDR3 length equals 15 residues. CDR3 DNA sequence: TGTGCTAGCAGGTCCGGGACCGATAGCATTCAGCCCCAGCATTTT. Its translation is CASRSGTDSIQPQHF.